The rows below give T cell receptor beta chains drawn from one sample of a study of blood T cell repertoires in COVID-19. This table comes from immunoSEQ multiplex PCR, and its TCRdb copy is limited to in-frame clones, with some not included. The sample lists 55,000 to 70,000 clones, 91% seen once, with about 7% in the top ten. Sequencing used peripheral blood. The receptors here all came from a man aged 40-49 years with COVID-19, enrolled during active disease. Both conserved end residues are part of each CDR3. D genes are given only for firm matches. Size is omitted from some rows. Given values are once, few, many or a class for expanded clones.

cdr3_aa: CASSMPDRSVSYEQYF
cdr3_nt: TGTGCCAGCAGCATGCCGGACAGGAGTGTGTCCTACGAGCAGTACTTC
d_call: TRBD1
v_call: TRBV6-2/TRBV6-3
clone_size: .
j_call: TRBJ2-7

cdr3_aa: CASSPGLGPGETQYF
cdr3_nt: TGTGCCAGCAGTCCCGGCTTGGGCCCAGGGGAGACCCAGTACTTC
d_call: .
v_call: TRBV28
clone_size: .
j_call: TRBJ2-5

cdr3_aa: CASSRDRGLNEQYF
cdr3_nt: TGTGCCAGCAGCCGGGACAGGGGGCTCAACGAGCAGTACTTC
d_call: TRBD1
v_call: TRBV6-5
clone_size: .
j_call: TRBJ2-7

cdr3_aa: CASSYKSGTEGSPQHF
cdr3_nt: TGTGCCAGCAGTTACAAAAGTGGGACAGAGGGTTCGCCCCAGCATTTT
d_call: TRBD1
v_call: TRBV6-5
clone_size: .
j_call: TRBJ1-5

cdr3_aa: CASRDLNTGELFF
cdr3_nt: TGTGCCAGCCGGGACTTAAACACCGGGGAGCTGTTTTTT
d_call: .
v_call: TRBV6-5
clone_size: few
j_call: TRBJ2-2

cdr3_aa: CASSLRTGKETQYF
cdr3_nt: TGTGCCAGCTCACTAAGGACAGGCAAAGAGACCCAGTACTTC
d_call: TRBD1
v_call: TRBV18
clone_size: .
j_call: TRBJ2-5

cdr3_aa: CAWTREGEQYF
cdr3_nt: TGTGCCTGGACCAGGGAAGGCGAGCAGTACTTC
d_call: .
v_call: TRBV30
clone_size: .
j_call: TRBJ2-7

cdr3_aa: CASSDPMAFF
cdr3_nt: TGTGCCAGCAGTGACCCCATGGCTTTCTTT
d_call: .
v_call: TRBV6-1
clone_size: .
j_call: TRBJ1-1

cdr3_aa: CASSPRMWGGSTDTQYF
cdr3_nt: TGTGCCAGCAGCCCAAGAATGTGGGGGGGTAGCACAGATACGCAGTATTTT
d_call: TRBD2
v_call: TRBV5-5
clone_size: .
j_call: TRBJ2-3

cdr3_aa: CASSEYSPRRRFRNTIYF
cdr3_nt: TGTGCCAGCAGTGAATATTCCCCACGACGGAGGTTCCGGAACACCATATATTTT
d_call: .
v_call: TRBV6-1
clone_size: .
j_call: TRBJ1-3

cdr3_aa: CASSIQQVGLPANYGYTF
cdr3_nt: TGTGCCAGTAGTATTCAACAGGTTGGGCTTCCAGCGAACTATGGCTACACCTTC
d_call: .
v_call: TRBV19
clone_size: .
j_call: TRBJ1-2

cdr3_aa: CASSPPQSGGTGLSNTEAFF
cdr3_nt: TGTGCCAGCTCACCACCACAATCGGGGGGAACGGGGCTGAGTAACACTGAAGCTTTCTTT
d_call: .
v_call: TRBV18
clone_size: .
j_call: TRBJ1-1

cdr3_aa: CAWRGRGETDTQYF
cdr3_nt: TGTGCCTGGAGGGGGAGGGGGGAAACAGATACGCAGTATTTT
d_call: .
v_call: TRBV30
clone_size: .
j_call: TRBJ2-3

cdr3_aa: CASSWTGLFGELFF
cdr3_nt: TGTGCCAGCAGTTGGACAGGCCTGTTCGGGGAGCTGTTTTTT
d_call: TRBD1
v_call: TRBV2
clone_size: .
j_call: TRBJ2-2

cdr3_aa: CASSEMIETNQYF
cdr3_nt: TGTGCCAGCAGTGAAATGATCGAGACAAACCAGTACTTC
d_call: .
v_call: TRBV6-1
clone_size: .
j_call: TRBJ2-5

cdr3_aa: CASSPGQWTNEKLFF
cdr3_nt: TGTGCCAGCAGTCCTGGACAGTGGACTAATGAAAAACTGTTTTTT
d_call: .
v_call: TRBV6-5
clone_size: .
j_call: TRBJ1-4

cdr3_aa: CASSQSGAGNTIYF
cdr3_nt: TGTGCCAGCAGTCAGTCGGGGGCTGGAAACACCATATATTTT
d_call: .
v_call: TRBV6-5
clone_size: .
j_call: TRBJ1-3

cdr3_aa: CATLEARDRHTGELFF
cdr3_nt: TGTGCCACCTTGGAGGCCCGGGACAGGCACACCGGGGAGCTGTTTTTT
d_call: TRBD1
v_call: TRBV10-3
clone_size: .
j_call: TRBJ2-2

cdr3_aa: CASSQDGQSKTQYF
cdr3_nt: TGTGCCAGCAGCCAAGATGGGCAGAGTAAGACCCAGTACTTC
d_call: .
v_call: TRBV14
clone_size: .
j_call: TRBJ2-5

cdr3_aa: CASSQRDRGYRNSPLHF
cdr3_nt: TGTGCCAGCAGTCAAAGGGACAGGGGATATCGGAATTCACCCCTCCACTTT
d_call: TRBD1
v_call: TRBV6-6
clone_size: .
j_call: TRBJ1-6

cdr3_aa: CASSLAPGNYGYTF
cdr3_nt: TGTGCCAGCAGCTTAGCCCCCGGTAACTATGGCTACACCTTC
d_call: .
v_call: TRBV7-9
clone_size: .
j_call: TRBJ1-2

cdr3_aa: CASSQSTQLYGYTF
cdr3_nt: TGCGCCAGCAGCCAAAGCACACAGCTCTATGGCTACACCTTC
d_call: .
v_call: TRBV4-1
clone_size: .
j_call: TRBJ1-2

cdr3_aa: CASSMRSNTGELFF
cdr3_nt: TGTGCCAGTAGTATGCGGAGCAACACCGGGGAGCTGTTTTTT
d_call: .
v_call: TRBV19
clone_size: .
j_call: TRBJ2-2

cdr3_aa: CASSVGLGQGAHLQYF
cdr3_nt: TGTGCCAGCAGCGTAGGTCTGGGGCAGGGTGCCCATTTACAGTACTTC
d_call: .
v_call: TRBV9
clone_size: .
j_call: TRBJ2-4

cdr3_aa: CASSPRTGSQETQYF
cdr3_nt: TGCGCCAGCAGCCCCCGCACAGGGTCCCAAGAGACCCAGTACTTC
d_call: .
v_call: TRBV5-1
clone_size: once
j_call: TRBJ2-5

cdr3_aa: CASSWLGGQSGNTIYF
cdr3_nt: TGTGCCAGCAGTTGGTTAGGGGGCCAATCTGGAAACACCATATATTTT
d_call: TRBD1
v_call: TRBV6-6
clone_size: .
j_call: TRBJ1-3

cdr3_aa: CASSPGQVGNTIYF
cdr3_nt: TGTGCCAGCAGCCCCGGACAGGTCGGAAACACCATATATTTT
d_call: TRBD1
v_call: TRBV3-1/TRBV3-2
clone_size: .
j_call: TRBJ1-3

cdr3_aa: CASSSVPQGNTGELFF
cdr3_nt: TGTGCCAGCAGCTCTGTCCCCCAGGGGAACACCGGGGAGCTGTTTTTT
d_call: .
v_call: TRBV7-2
clone_size: .
j_call: TRBJ2-2

cdr3_aa: CAISDYRADTQYF
cdr3_nt: TGTGCCATCAGTGACTACAGGGCAGATACGCAGTATTTT
d_call: .
v_call: TRBV10-3
clone_size: .
j_call: TRBJ2-3

cdr3_aa: CASSQLMSGGDSSYEQYF
cdr3_nt: TGTGCCAGCAGCCAACTCATGTCCGGGGGGGACAGCTCCTACGAGCAGTACTTC
d_call: .
v_call: TRBV4-2
clone_size: .
j_call: TRBJ2-7

cdr3_aa: CASSYMGSHNSDYGYTF
cdr3_nt: TGTGCCAGCAGTTACATGGGCTCCCACAACTCTGACTATGGCTACACCTTC
d_call: .
v_call: TRBV6-7
clone_size: .
j_call: TRBJ1-2

cdr3_aa: CASTGTKGLDTQYF
cdr3_nt: TGTGCCAGCACCGGGACAAAGGGATTGGATACGCAGTATTTT
d_call: .
v_call: TRBV25-1
clone_size: .
j_call: TRBJ2-3

cdr3_aa: CAISESKPETQYF
cdr3_nt: TGTGCCATCAGTGAGTCGAAGCCAGAGACCCAGTACTTC
d_call: .
v_call: TRBV10-3
clone_size: .
j_call: TRBJ2-5

cdr3_aa: CASSLGATQETQYF
cdr3_nt: TGCGCCAGCAGCTTGGGGGCTACCCAAGAGACCCAGTACTTC
d_call: .
v_call: TRBV5-1
clone_size: .
j_call: TRBJ2-5

cdr3_aa: CASSPREWGGQDNEQFF
cdr3_nt: TGTGCCAGCAGCCCACGTGAGTGGGGGGGCCAGGACAATGAGCAGTTCTTC
d_call: .
v_call: TRBV7-2
clone_size: .
j_call: TRBJ2-1

cdr3_aa: CSVAITVAGELFF
cdr3_nt: TGCAGCGTGGCGATCACAGTCGCCGGGGAGCTGTTTTTT
d_call: .
v_call: TRBV29-1
clone_size: .
j_call: TRBJ2-2

cdr3_aa: CASSLALDRVRETQYF
cdr3_nt: TGTGCCAGCAGCTTAGCCCTCGACAGGGTTCGGGAGACCCAGTACTTC
d_call: TRBD1
v_call: TRBV11-2
clone_size: .
j_call: TRBJ2-5

cdr3_aa: CASGVLAGTDTQYF
cdr3_nt: TGTGCCAGCGGGGTACTAGCGGGGACAGATACGCAGTATTTT
d_call: TRBD2
v_call: TRBV2
clone_size: .
j_call: TRBJ2-3

cdr3_aa: CASSLGTGFNQPQHF
cdr3_nt: TGTGCCAGCAGCTTAGGGACAGGGTTTAATCAGCCCCAGCATTTT
d_call: TRBD1
v_call: TRBV7-9
clone_size: once
j_call: TRBJ1-5

cdr3_aa: CASRRLAGEGTQYF
cdr3_nt: TGTGCCAGCAGGCGACTAGCGGGGGAGGGGACCCAGTACTTC
d_call: TRBD2
v_call: TRBV27
clone_size: .
j_call: TRBJ2-5

cdr3_aa: CARGTGGETQYF
cdr3_nt: TGTGCCAGGGGGACAGGGGGAGAGACCCAGTACTTC
d_call: TRBD1
v_call: TRBV2
clone_size: .
j_call: TRBJ2-5

cdr3_aa: CASSVGGGDEQFF
cdr3_nt: TGTGCCAGCAGTGTAGGCGGAGGGGATGAGCAGTTCTTC
d_call: .
v_call: TRBV25-1
clone_size: .
j_call: TRBJ2-1

cdr3_aa: CASSPPTSNGINIQYF
cdr3_nt: TGTGCCAGCTCACCACCCACTAGTAATGGGATAAACATTCAGTACTTC
d_call: .
v_call: TRBV18
clone_size: .
j_call: TRBJ2-4

cdr3_aa: CASSQVTDNYEQYF
cdr3_nt: TGCGCCAGCAGCCAAGTGACAGACAACTACGAGCAGTACTTC
d_call: .
v_call: TRBV4-1
clone_size: .
j_call: TRBJ2-7

cdr3_aa: CSDRGQAAYGYTF
cdr3_nt: TGCAGCGACAGGGGACAGGCCGCCTATGGCTACACCTTC
d_call: TRBD1
v_call: TRBV29-1
clone_size: .
j_call: TRBJ1-2

cdr3_aa: CASSLAPLGTMSGTQYF
cdr3_nt: TGTGCCAGCAGCTTAGCACCCCTCGGGACTATGTCAGGGACCCAGTACTTC
d_call: TRBD2
v_call: TRBV7-2
clone_size: .
j_call: TRBJ2-5

cdr3_aa: CASSYGTVQETQYF
cdr3_nt: TGCGCCAGCAGCTACGGGACAGTCCAAGAGACCCAGTACTTC
d_call: TRBD1
v_call: TRBV5-1
clone_size: .
j_call: TRBJ2-5

cdr3_aa: CASSSVAGISYEQYF
cdr3_nt: TGTGCCAGCAGCTCCGTAGCGGGGATCTCCTACGAGCAGTACTTC
d_call: TRBD2
v_call: TRBV7-9
clone_size: .
j_call: TRBJ2-7

cdr3_aa: CASSPSGDTQYF
cdr3_nt: TGTGCCAGCTCACCGTCCGGAGATACGCAGTATTTT
d_call: .
v_call: TRBV18
clone_size: .
j_call: TRBJ2-3

cdr3_aa: CASSVGAGNYQETQYF
cdr3_nt: TGTGCCAGCAGCGTAGGGGCAGGAAACTACCAAGAGACCCAGTACTTC
d_call: .
v_call: TRBV9
clone_size: .
j_call: TRBJ2-5

cdr3_aa: CASSKRTENYEQYF
cdr3_nt: TGTGCCAGCAGCAAGCGGACAGAAAACTACGAGCAGTACTTC
d_call: .
v_call: TRBV21-1
clone_size: .
j_call: TRBJ2-7

cdr3_aa: CATSRGEGSGTYTDTQYF
cdr3_nt: TGTGCCACCAGCAGGGGGGAAGGTAGCGGGACGTACACAGATACGCAGTATTTT
d_call: TRBD2
v_call: TRBV15
clone_size: .
j_call: TRBJ2-3

cdr3_aa: CSASPGNSNQPQHF
cdr3_nt: TGCAGTGCTAGTCCAGGGAATAGCAATCAGCCCCAGCATTTT
d_call: .
v_call: TRBV20-1
clone_size: .
j_call: TRBJ1-5

cdr3_aa: CASSFSGEETQYF
cdr3_nt: TGTGCCAGCAGTTTTTCGGGGGAAGAGACCCAGTACTTC
d_call: .
v_call: TRBV27
clone_size: .
j_call: TRBJ2-5

cdr3_aa: CASSSQGALNQPQHF
cdr3_nt: TGTGCCAGCAGTTCCCAGGGGGCCCTCAATCAGCCCCAGCATTTT
d_call: TRBD1
v_call: TRBV5-8
clone_size: .
j_call: TRBJ1-5

cdr3_aa: CASSLAGDYNEQFF
cdr3_nt: TGCGCCAGCAGCTTGGCCGGGGACTACAATGAGCAGTTCTTC
d_call: .
v_call: TRBV5-1
clone_size: once
j_call: TRBJ2-1

cdr3_aa: CASSSIQGIAKNIQYF
cdr3_nt: TGTGCCAGCAGTTCTATTCAGGGGATAGCCAAAAACATTCAGTACTTC
d_call: .
v_call: TRBV28
clone_size: .
j_call: TRBJ2-4

cdr3_aa: CASSSQGDGQPQHF
cdr3_nt: TGTGCCAGCAGTTCCCAGGGTGACGGTCAGCCCCAGCATTTT
d_call: .
v_call: TRBV2
clone_size: .
j_call: TRBJ1-5

cdr3_aa: CAWSVRSTEAFF
cdr3_nt: TGTGCCTGGAGTGTACGGAGCACTGAAGCTTTCTTT
d_call: .
v_call: TRBV30
clone_size: once
j_call: TRBJ1-1

cdr3_aa: CATSRLGGRAGQANYGYTF
cdr3_nt: TGTGCCACCAGCAGACTTGGGGGCAGGGCCGGGCAAGCTAACTATGGCTACACCTTC
d_call: .
v_call: TRBV15
clone_size: .
j_call: TRBJ1-2